Described below is a single T cell receptor beta chain sequence and its context. These data belong to a study of shared clonotypes between healthy human individuals. Per sorted-subset replicate PCR, input was around 200 ng DNA, representing about 29,000 T cell genomes. The method was immunoSEQ multiplex PCR; TCRdb's version includes in-frame clones alone and lacks a portion of them. The sample yields 2 million to 3 million clones, about 92% seen once. Between the trimmed V and J ends, which lost 0 bases and 4 bases, there was a span of 10 bases. This CDR3 is 15 amino acids long. The germline CDR1 and CDR2 sequences are LGHNA and YSLEER.

The source material was naive CD4+ T cells sorted from blood. The subset: CD45RA+ positively selected. This rearrangement joins TRBV4-3 to TRBJ1-3; tentatively, D is TRBD1 (5 bases). The TCR originated in a man younger than 35 in good health. In nucleotides, the CDR3 is TGCGCCAGCAGCCAAGAGCCGGGGCAGGGAAACACCATATATTTT. Translating gives CASSQEPGQGNTIYF.